This is a list of T cell receptor beta chains from one sample in a study of CD8 T cells in Susac syndrome. One entry per CDR3 protein, called by TCRdb with MiXCR from the immunoSEQ multiplex PCR reads. The repertoire holds about 200,000 distinct CDR3 sequences, with over 85% as singletons. Sequencing was performed on CD4+ T cells from PBMCs. The receptors here all came from a human donor in good health. The CDR3 runs from the conserved cysteine through the conserved F or W. A D gene is named only where the DNA matches it firmly. Only part of the rows carry a size: once, few, many, or a class if the clone is expanded.

d_gene	abundance	v_gene	j_gene	CDR3aa	CDR3nt
NA	few	TRBV6-6	TRBJ2-7	CASSHSYEQYF	TGTGCCAGCAGTCATTCCTACGAGCAGTACTTC
NA	NA	TRBV7-9	TRBJ2-3	CASSLGGSANTDTQYF	TGTGCCAGCAGCTTAGGGGGGTCGGCTAACACAGATACGCAGTATTTT
NA	NA	TRBV5-1	TRBJ2-6	CASSLGLTGANVLTF	TGCGCCAGCAGCTTGGGGTTGACTGGGGCCAACGTCCTGACTTTC
NA	NA	TRBV4-3	TRBJ2-1	CASSQEGGLSGNEQFF	TGCGCCAGCAGCCAAGAAGGGGGGTTGTCCGGCAATGAGCAGTTCTTC
TRBD2	NA	TRBV29-1	TRBJ2-3	CSVVPRRGGEDTQYF	TGCAGCGTTGTACCCCGGCGGGGGGGCGAGGATACGCAGTATTTT
NA	NA	TRBV3-1	TRBJ2-2	CASSQGNRGLTGELFF	TGTGCCAGCAGCCAAGGGAACCGGGGCCTTACCGGGGAGCTGTTTTTT
TRBD1	few	TRBV20-1	TRBJ2-5	CSASGQGETQYF	TGCAGTGCTTCCGGACAGGGGGAGACCCAGTACTTC
NA	NA	TRBV7-2	TRBJ1-6	CASSLQGVHSPLHF	TGTGCCAGCAGCTTACAGGGTGTTCATTCACCCCTCCACTTT
NA	NA	TRBV4-1	TRBJ2-4	CASSQDAGSILSIQYF	TGCGCCAGCAGCCAAGATGCGGGGTCGATATTGAGCATTCAGTACTTC
TRBD2	NA	TRBV3-1	TRBJ2-7	CASSQEGGSYEQYF	TGTGCCAGCAGCCAAGAGGGGGGGTCCTACGAGCAGTACTTC
NA	NA	TRBV10-3	TRBJ2-2	CATRDTANTGELFF	TGTGCCACACGGGATACGGCAAACACCGGGGAGCTGTTTTTT
NA	NA	TRBV28	TRBJ2-1	CASSPARPLANEQFF	TGTGCCAGCAGCCCAGCAAGGCCCTTGGCCAATGAGCAGTTCTTC
NA	once	TRBV28	TRBJ1-2	CASLLTGPPYGYTF	TGTGCCAGCTTATTGACAGGCCCGCCCTATGGCTACACCTTC
TRBD2	NA	TRBV7-2	TRBJ2-5	CASSGTSGVGGETQYF	TGTGCCAGCAGCGGGACCAGCGGGGTGGGGGGAGAGACCCAGTACTTC
NA	NA	TRBV20-1	TRBJ1-5	CSATSGVGGNQPQHF	TGCAGTGCTACATCAGGGGTAGGAGGCAATCAGCCCCAGCATTTT
NA	NA	TRBV28	TRBJ1-5	CASTRGGRNQPQHF	TGTGCCAGCACTCGAGGGGGGCGTAATCAGCCCCAGCATTTT
NA	NA	TRBV28	TRBJ1-1	CAATMNTEAFF	TGTGCCGCCACCATGAACACTGAAGCTTTCTTT
NA	NA	TRBV27	TRBJ1-3	CASLKRTSGNTIYF	TGTGCCAGCTTGAAGAGAACTTCTGGAAACACCATATATTTT
NA	NA	TRBV3-1	TRBJ2-2	CASSQGTTYTGELFF	TGTGCCAGCAGCCAAGGGACTACATACACCGGGGAGCTGTTTTTT
TRBD1	NA	TRBV6-2/TRBV6-3	TRBJ2-1	CARSGTGHYNEQFF	TGTGCCAGGTCCGGGACAGGGCATTACAATGAGCAGTTCTTC
NA	NA	TRBV27	TRBJ1-1	CASSPRLQGTEAFF	TGTGCCAGCAGTCCTCGGCTTCAGGGGACTGAAGCTTTCTTT
NA	NA	TRBV6-5	TRBJ1-1	CASSYSQRAFF	TGTGCCAGCAGTTACTCCCAAAGGGCTTTCTTT
TRBD1	NA	TRBV7-6	TRBJ2-5	CASSLGRDRVSGETQYF	TGTGCCAGCAGCTTAGGCCGGGACAGGGTCTCCGGAGAGACCCAGTACTTC
NA	few	TRBV18	TRBJ1-1	CASSPRTANTEAFF	TGTGCCAGCTCACCAAGGACGGCGAACACTGAAGCTTTCTTT
NA	NA	TRBV3-1	TRBJ1-2	CASSQDRGVGDYGYTF	TGTGCCAGCAGCCAAGATCGTGGGGTAGGAGACTATGGCTACACCTTC
TRBD1	NA	TRBV2	TRBJ2-5	CASRMDRAKAETQYF	TGTGCCAGCAGGATGGACAGGGCCAAGGCAGAGACCCAGTACTTC
NA	NA	TRBV4-3	TRBJ2-3	CASSQDIIPTDTQYF	TGCGCCAGCAGCCAAGATATCATTCCAACAGATACGCAGTATTTT
NA	NA	TRBV3-1	TRBJ2-1	CASSQAGPYNEQFF	TGTGCCAGCAGCCAAGCGGGGCCATACAATGAGCAGTTCTTC
NA	NA	TRBV7-2	TRBJ2-7	CASSSGQFYEQYF	TGTGCCAGCAGCTCCGGACAGTTCTACGAGCAGTACTTC
NA	NA	TRBV11-2	TRBJ2-7	CASSFSVGVSYEQYF	TGTGCCAGCAGCTTTAGTGTAGGGGTATCCTACGAGCAGTACTTC
NA	NA	TRBV7-2	TRBJ1-6	CASSYQPGQPNSPLHF	TGTGCCAGCAGCTACCAACCGGGCCAACCTAATTCACCCCTCCACTTT
NA	once	TRBV2	TRBJ1-2	CASSLREAKAYGYTF	TGTGCCAGCAGTCTCCGGGAAGCTAAAGCCTATGGCTACACCTTC
TRBD1	few	TRBV15	TRBJ2-7	CATSRASDRDIEQYF	TGTGCCACCAGCAGAGCTTCGGACAGGGACATAGAGCAGTACTTC
NA	once	TRBV27	TRBJ2-1	CASSSKSDNEQFF	TGTGCCAGCAGCTCAAAATCCGACAATGAGCAGTTCTTC
TRBD1	once	TRBV6-5	TRBJ2-5	CASSEDRGKTQYF	TGTGCCAGCAGTGAGGACAGGGGAAAGACCCAGTACTTC
TRBD1	once	TRBV19	TRBJ2-7	CASSYAQGYEQYF	TGTGCCAGTAGTTATGCACAGGGGTACGAGCAGTACTTC
NA	NA	TRBV2	TRBJ2-1	CASGKPSYNEQFF	TGTGCCAGCGGGAAGCCCTCCTACAATGAGCAGTTCTTC
NA	NA	TRBV7-2	TRBJ2-2	CASSSLGGNTGVLFF	TGTGCCAGCAGTTCCTTGGGGGGTAACACCGGGGTACTGTTTTTT
NA	NA	TRBV6-1	TRBJ2-2	CASRAPSGTGELFF	TGTGCCAGCAGGGCCCCCAGTGGCACCGGGGAGCTGTTTTTT
TRBD2	NA	TRBV5-1	TRBJ2-5	CASSRGTSGQETQYF	TGCGCCAGCAGCCGCGGGACTAGCGGTCAAGAGACCCAGTACTTC
NA	NA	TRBV15	TRBJ2-5	CATSRVIGTSLPETQYF	TGTGCCACCAGCAGAGTAATCGGGACATCTCTGCCGGAGACCCAGTACTTC
NA	NA	TRBV29-1	TRBJ1-2	CSVFNTDLYGYTF	TGCAGCGTATTTAACACCGATCTCTATGGCTACACCTTC
NA	NA	TRBV19	TRBJ2-5	CASSIRGQETQYF	TGTGCCAGTAGTATAAGGGGACAAGAGACCCAGTACTTC
TRBD1	NA	TRBV9	TRBJ2-1	CASSVLGRGSYNEQFF	TGTGCCAGCAGCGTATTGGGCAGGGGGTCCTACAATGAGCAGTTCTTC
TRBD1	NA	TRBV29-1	TRBJ2-7	CSVATGSHYEQYF	TGCAGCGTTGCGACAGGGTCACACTACGAGCAGTACTTC
NA	few	TRBV20-1	TRBJ2-7	CSAPETGVYEQYF	TGCAGTGCCCCTGAGACAGGAGTCTATGAGCAGTACTTC
NA	NA	TRBV12-3/TRBV12-4	TRBJ1-5	CASRPELSNQPQHF	TGTGCCAGCAGGCCGGAATTAAGCAATCAGCCCCAGCATTTT